These 28 T cell receptor beta chains share one sample of origin, sequenced in a study of blood T cell repertoires in COVID-19. The repertoire was sequenced with immunoSEQ multiplex PCR; TCRdb's copy has only in-frame clones and lacks some. The sample includes fewer than 200,000 clones, 70% to 90% seen only once; the top ten take roughly 8.8%. The material sequenced was peripheral blood. These receptors came from an elderly woman with COVID-19, enrolled during active disease.

The V and J genes are TRBV5-1 and TRBJ1-2; TRBD1 matches 10 bases. The CDR3 runs 14 residues. The V gene end was trimmed by 4 bases and the J gene end by 6 bases; junction bases not matched to a gene: 6. CDR1 and CDR2 from the germline V gene are SGHRS and YFSETQ. In DNA, the CDR3 is TGCGCCAGCAGCAGCGGGACAGGGGTTCATGGCTACACCTTC. Translation: CASSSGTGVHGYTF. Looking up the rest from reference TRBV5-1 and TRBJ1-2 gives the full variable domain: KAGVTQTPRYLIKTRGQQVTLSCSPISGHRSVSWYQQTPGQGLQFLFEYFSETQRNKGNFPGRFSGRQFSNSRSEMNVSTLELGDSALYLCASSSGTGVHGYTFGSGTRLTVV.

The chain employs TRBV5-4 and TRBJ2-5; 9 bases align to TRBD2. Germline CDR1 and CDR2: SGHNT and YYREEE (reference sequence). This CDR3 comprises 16 residues. Trimming at V came to 0 bases and at J to 5 bases, leaving 8 bases not matched to a gene. The CDR3 here is CASSLGGGRATETQYF. CDR3 nucleotide sequence: TGTGCCAGCAGCTTGGGGGGCGGGAGGGCCACCGAGACCCAGTACTTC.

V is TRBV6-5 and J is TRBJ1-2; 9 nucleotides match TRBD1. V was clipped by 8 bases and J by 3 bases; unmatched bases: 7. CDR3 length: 14 amino acids. Germline loops: CDR1 MNHEY, CDR2 SVGAGI. The CDR3 DNA is TGTGCCAGCGGACAGGGGATGATGTACTATGGCTACACCTTC. Its translation: CASGQGMMYYGYTF.

V usage is TRBV27 and J usage is TRBJ1-5, with D tentatively TRBD1 (5 bases). Germline CDR1 reads MNHEY; CDR2 reads SMNVEV (reference sequence). The ends were cut back, 3 bases at V and 1 base at J, with 22 bases in the middle. The CDR3 has 19 amino acids. CDR3 sequence reads: CASSFRGGWVDGSNQPQHF. In DNA form, the CDR3 reads TGTGCCAGCAGTTTTAGGGGAGGGTGGGTCGATGGGAGCAATCAGCCCCAGCATTTT.

V and J are TRBV7-6 and TRBJ2-2; D gene unclear. Per the germline V gene, CDR1 is SGHVS and CDR2 is FNYEAQ. The CDR3 is 13 amino acids. With 4 bases removed from V and 3 bases from J, the gap between germline ends came to 6 bases. Written as DNA, the CDR3 is TGTGCCAGCAGCTCCTTATACACCGGGGAGCTGTTTTTT. It specifies CASSSLYTGELFF.

V gene TRBV27 combines with J gene TRBJ2-5; maybe TRBD1 (8 bases). The V end was cut by 3 bases, the J end by 4 bases, with 21 bases between. CDR1 and CDR2 from the germline V gene are MNHEY and SMNVEV (reference sequence). The length of the CDR3 is 17 residues. CDR3: CASSFTGGQGGLETQYF. The CDR3 nucleotides read TGTGCCAGCAGTTTCACAGGGGGTCAGGGGGGGTTAGAGACCCAGTACTTC.

J is TRBJ2-1 and V is TRBV9; TRBD2 agrees at 9 bases. Trimming took 0 bases from V and 4 from J; bases not matched to a gene: 2. This CDR3 has 15 residues. CDR1 SGDLS and CDR2 YYNGEE come from the germline V gene. The CDR3 DNA reads as TGTGCCAGCAGCGTAGGGCGGGGGGGATACAATGAGCAGTTCTTC. This encodes CASSVGRGGYNEQFF. Drawing the rest from reference TRBV9 and TRBJ2-1, the complete variable domain is DSGVTQTPKHLITATGQRVTLRCSPRSGDLSVYWYQQSLDQGLQFLIQYYNGEERAKGNILERFSAQQFPDLHSELNLSSLELGDSALYFCASSVGRGGYNEQFFGPGTRLTVL.

The CDR3 loop reads CSASRNIQYF. The CDR3 nucleotides are TGCAGTGCTAGCCGGAACATTCAGTACTTC. The chain carries TRBV20-1 and TRBJ2-4; no reliable D call. The CDR3 loop spans 10 amino acids. The V gene's germline CDR1 is DFQATT and CDR2 SNEGSKA (reference sequence). The V end lost 3 bases, the J end lost 7 bases, and 4 bases lay between the germline ends.

The table lists this clone with a count of one. The chain recombines TRBV29-1 with TRBJ2-5; maybe TRBD1 (6 bases). V dropped 5 bases and J dropped 4 bases, with 11 bases sitting between them. CDR1 and CDR2 (germline): SQVTM, ANQGSEA. The CDR3 is 12 amino acids. CDR3 nucleotides: TGCAGCGTTAAACAGGGTGGAGAGACCCAGTACTTC. It specifies CSVKQGGETQYF.

The gene calls are TRBV5-4 and TRBJ2-2; TRBD2 is a possible D gene (6 bases). The V gene's germline CDR1 is SGHNT and CDR2 YYREEE (reference sequence). Trimming shortened V by 0 bases and J by 6 bases, and 21 bases separated the two germline ends. The CDR3 sequence is 18 residues long. The CDR3 DNA is TGTGCCAGCAGCTTGGGGGCCTCGGGGACTCCCCTAGCCGGGGAGCTGTTTTTT. Protein: CASSLGASGTPLAGELFF.

The chain uses TRBV6-5 and TRBJ1-2, with D possibly matching TRBD1 (5 bases). Trimming removed 4 bases at V and 0 bases at J, with 12 bases between. The CDR3 covers 15 residues. Germline V gene data show CDR1 as MNHEY and CDR2 as SVGAGI. CDR3 in DNA: TGTGCCAGCAGTTGGAGACAGTCCTCTAACTATGGCTACACCTTC. Translated, it gives CASSWRQSSNYGYTF.

The chain links TRBV6-5 to TRBJ1-1; 7 nucleotides agree with TRBD1. Germline V CDR1 and CDR2: MNHEY, SVGAGI. Trimming took 6 bases from V and 11 from J; bases not matched to a gene: 15. The CDR3 length is 14 residues. The CDR3 reads CASSPQGRRTEAFF. CDR3 sequence (DNA): TGTGCCAGCAGCCCACAGGGGCGAAGGACCGAGGCTTTCTTT.

The chain carries TRBV2 and TRBJ2-7, with TRBD2 identical over 7 bases. The CDR3 runs 13 residues. With 2 bases clipped from V and 3 bases from J, the junction kept 1 base outside the gene matches. The V gene's germline CDR1 is SNHLY and CDR2 FYNNEI. CDR3 amino acids: CASSESGGYEQYF. In DNA, the CDR3 is TGTGCCAGCAGTGAATCGGGAGGCTACGAGCAGTACTTC.

J is TRBJ1-2 and V is TRBV19, with D possibly matching TRBD1 (6 bases). The V gene's germline CDR1 is LNHDA and CDR2 SQIVND (reference sequence). This CDR3 spans 13 amino acids. Trimming stripped 5 bases from V and 3 bases from J, with 10 bases between. The CDR3 sequence: CASSGTGYYGYTF. CDR3 nucleotide sequence: TGTGCCAGTAGTGGCACAGGGTACTATGGCTACACCTTC.

J is TRBJ1-1 and V is TRBV7-8; TRBD1 might be the D (5 bases). CDR1 is SGHVS, CDR2 FQNEAQ, per germline. Between the trimmed V and J ends, which lost 5 bases and 2 bases, there was a span of 12 bases. The CDR3 length is 14 residues. The CDR3 nucleotides read TGTGCCAGCAGCAAGAGTCAGGGTAACACTGAAGCTTTCTTT. Amino acid sequence: CASSKSQGNTEAFF.

This chain links TRBV7-2 with TRBJ1-1; no reliable D call. The CDR3 loop spans 15 amino acids. Trimming shortened V by 3 bases and J by 1 base, and 12 bases separated the two germline ends. Germline assignment: CDR1 SGHTA and CDR2 FQGNSA. The CDR3 region is CASSFLPNTNTEAFF. The CDR3 nucleotides read TGTGCCAGCAGCTTCCTCCCCAACACGAACACTGAAGCTTTCTTT. Filled out from reference TRBV7-2 and TRBJ1-1, the complete variable domain reads GAGVSQSPSNKVTEKGKDVELRCDPISGHTALYWYRQSLGQGLEFLIYFQGNSAPDKSGLPSDRFSAERTGGSVSTLTIQRTQQEDSAVYLCASSFLPNTNTEAFFGQGTRLTVV.

The chain employs TRBV7-9 and TRBJ2-3; 8 bases fit TRBD2. Germline CDR1 reads SEHNR; CDR2 reads FQNEAQ (reference sequence). The V segment lost 1 base and the J segment 8 bases; nucleotides outside the gene matches: 17. This CDR3 contains 18 residues. This CDR3 reads CASSLGSGGGPRLGTQYF. The CDR3, as DNA: TGTGCCAGCAGCTTAGGATCCGGGGGGGGCCCGCGTCTGGGTACGCAGTATTTT.

This clone appeared once. This chain uses TRBV19 with TRBJ2-3; 9 bases line up with TRBD2. This CDR3 comprises 14 residues. CDR1 is LNHDA and CDR2 is SQIVND in the germline V gene (reference sequence). V shed 6 bases and J 6 bases; nucleotides not matched to a gene: 7. CDR3 loop: CASRPGLAGDTQYF. The CDR3 DNA is TGTGCCAGTAGACCGGGACTAGCAGGGGATACGCAGTATTTT.

This clone has a single count. V is TRBV5-1 and J is TRBJ2-3; TRBD1 agrees at 7 bases. There are 14 residues in the CDR3. With 2 bases clipped from V and 5 bases from J, the junction kept 5 bases outside the gene matches. Germline V gene data show CDR1 as SGHRS and CDR2 as YFSETQ. Written as DNA, the CDR3 is TGCGCCAGCAGCTTAGAGGGGGCATTAGATACGCAGTATTTT. This sequence encodes CASSLEGALDTQYF.

The rearrangement links TRBV15 to TRBJ2-1, with D perhaps matching TRBD2 (6 bases). The CDR3 consists of 15 residues. CDR1 LNHNV and CDR2 YYDKDF come from the germline V gene (reference sequence). Trimming cost V 4 bases and J 9 bases, with 19 bases left between them. CDR3 DNA: TGTGCCACCAGCATCGCTGGGACTCCAAAGTCTGAGCAGTTCTTC. Translating it yields CATSIAGTPKSEQFF.

This chain joins TRBV11-1 and TRBJ2-3, with D maybe TRBD1 (5 bases). The V gene lost 5 bases and the J gene lost 3 bases, with 9 bases spanning the gap. This CDR3 comprises 13 residues. Germline CDR1 and CDR2: SGHAT and FQDESV (reference sequence). The CDR3 coding sequence is TGTGCCAGCAGCAAGGGGAATACAGATACGCAGTATTTT. Encoded protein: CASSKGNTDTQYF.

The chain recombines TRBV28 with TRBJ2-7; 7 bases match TRBD1. V lost 3 bases to trimming and J lost 2 bases; unmatched junction nucleotides: 7. The CDR3 loop spans 15 amino acids. Germline CDR1 and CDR2: MDHEN and SYDVKM. The CDR3 here is CASSFVTGATYEQYF. CDR3 bases: TGTGCCAGCAGTTTCGTCACAGGGGCCACCTACGAGCAGTACTTC.

This clone was seen just once. This chain connects TRBV4-1 to TRBJ2-7, with TRBD2 matching over 10 bases. Germline lookup yields CDR1 MGHRA and CDR2 YSYEKL. This CDR3 has 15 amino acids. Trimming took 2 bases from V and 2 from J; bases not matched to a gene: 3. CDR3 DNA sequence: TGCGCCAGCAGCCAATCGACTAGCGGGCCCTACGAGCAGTACTTC. The encoded protein is CASSQSTSGPYEQYF.

The CDR3 reads CASSPSGGAHEQYF. CDR3 sequence (DNA): TGTGCCAGCTCCCCTAGCGGGGGGGCCCACGAGCAGTACTTC. The rearrangement joins TRBV18 to TRBJ2-7, with 12 bases lining up with TRBD2. Germline V gives CDR1 KGHSH, CDR2 LQKENI. V was pared by 6 bases and J by 5 bases, with 5 bases of the junction left unmatched. The CDR3 is 14 amino acids.

This clone appeared a few times. The rearrangement joins TRBV4-1 to TRBJ2-3, with 11 bases fitting TRBD2. The CDR3 length is 16 residues. Trimming cost V 4 bases and J 6 bases; bases outside gene matches: 9. Germline assignment: CDR1 MGHRA and CDR2 YSYEKL. The CDR3 protein is CASSLTSGASRDTQYF. The CDR3 DNA sequence: TGCGCCAGCAGCCTGACTAGCGGGGCCTCACGGGATACGCAGTATTTT.

V usage is TRBV10-3 and J usage is TRBJ1-3, with a tentative D call TRBD1 (6 bases). The germline gives CDR1 ENHRY, CDR2 SYGVKD. Trimming shortened V by 8 bases and J by 1 base, and 12 bases separated the two germline ends. CDR3 size: 14 residues. The CDR3 loop reads CAIYGGLSGNTIYF. CDR3 bases: TGTGCCATCTATGGGGGCCTTTCTGGAAACACCATATATTTT.

The rearrangement links TRBV9 to TRBJ2-7; 8 nucleotides line up with TRBD1. Trimming took 7 bases from V and 6 from J; bases not matched to a gene: 12. Germline lookup yields CDR1 SGDLS and CDR2 YYNGEE. This CDR3 is 14 amino acids long. CDR3 DNA sequence: TGTGCCAGCTCCGAAACGGACAGGGTTGGCGAGCAGTACTTC. Translation gives CASSETDRVGEQYF.

V and J are TRBV11-2 and TRBJ2-7; possible D gene TRBD2, 6 bases. Germline lookup yields CDR1 SGHAT and CDR2 FQNNGV. V was cut by 1 base and J by 2 bases, with 12 bases left in between. CDR3 size: 15 residues. CDR3 sequence: CASSLVGRGPYEQYF. Here the CDR3 DNA reads TGTGCCAGCAGCTTAGTTGGGCGGGGCCCCTACGAGCAGTACTTC.